This T cell receptor beta chain emerged from a study of neoadjuvant nivolumab and ipilimumab in lung cancer. Study-level information: Patients got nivolumab 3 mg/kg on days 1, 15 and 29; combination added ipilimumab 1 mg/kg day 1.

General study points: Only two of four nivolumab-treated tumors gained richness and clonality by surgery. Pretherapy blood TCR richness correlated positively with resected tumor richness.

On this clone itself: The antigen is unknown.

Trimming stripped 2 bases from V and 5 bases from J, with 10 bases between. CDR3 length equals 13 residues. The germline V gene encodes CDR1 SGHDN and CDR2 FVKESK. Assay used: immunoSEQ multiplex PCR; TCRdb lists only in-frame clones, some missing. The sample includes thousands of clones, nearly 85% seen only once; the top ten take approximately 8%. The chain joins TRBV14 to TRBJ2-7; the D is unclear. This clonotype was sampled from an adult with non-small cell lung cancer. The sequenced sample was tumor tissue, obtained after neoadjuvant nivolumab, alone or with ipilimumab, at or shortly before surgery. The CDR3 here is CASSQLLGNEQYF. For the CDR3, the DNA is TGTGCCAGCAGCCAACTTTTAGGGAACGAGCAGTACTTC.